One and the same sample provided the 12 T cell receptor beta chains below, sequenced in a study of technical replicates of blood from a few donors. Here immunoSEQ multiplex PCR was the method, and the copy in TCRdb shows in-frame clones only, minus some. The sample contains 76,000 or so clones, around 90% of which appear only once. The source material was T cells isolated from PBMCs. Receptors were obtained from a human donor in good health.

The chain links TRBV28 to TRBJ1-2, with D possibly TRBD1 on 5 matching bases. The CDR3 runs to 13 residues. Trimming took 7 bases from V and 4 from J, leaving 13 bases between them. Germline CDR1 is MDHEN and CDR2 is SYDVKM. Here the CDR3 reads CASNFRGTYGYTF. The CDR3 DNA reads TGTGCCAGCAACTTCCGGGGGACCTATGGCTACACCTTC.

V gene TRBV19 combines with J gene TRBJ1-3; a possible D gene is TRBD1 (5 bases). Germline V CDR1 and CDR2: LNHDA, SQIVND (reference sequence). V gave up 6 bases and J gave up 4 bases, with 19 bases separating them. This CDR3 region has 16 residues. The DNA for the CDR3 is TGTGCCAGTAGACAAGAACAGGAAGCCGGCGGAAACACCATATATTTT. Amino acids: CASRQEQEAGGNTIYF.

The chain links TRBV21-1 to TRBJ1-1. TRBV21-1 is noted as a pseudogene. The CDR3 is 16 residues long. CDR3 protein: CASSKSGTRWNTEAFF. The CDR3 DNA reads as TGTGCCAGCAGCAAAAGCGGAACCAGATGGAACACTGAAGCTTTCTTT.

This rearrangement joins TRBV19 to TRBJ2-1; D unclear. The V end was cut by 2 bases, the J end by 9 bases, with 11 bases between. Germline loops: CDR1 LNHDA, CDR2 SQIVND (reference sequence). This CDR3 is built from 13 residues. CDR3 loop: CASSILLVGEQFF. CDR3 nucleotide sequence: TGTGCCAGTAGTATACTGCTAGTCGGTGAGCAGTTCTTC.

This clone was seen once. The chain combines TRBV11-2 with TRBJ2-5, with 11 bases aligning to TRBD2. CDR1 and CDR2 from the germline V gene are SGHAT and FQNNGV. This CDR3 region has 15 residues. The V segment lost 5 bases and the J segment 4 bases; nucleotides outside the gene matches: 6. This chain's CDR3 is CASSRGGTSGETQYF. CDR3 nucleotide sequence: TGTGCCAGCAGCCGAGGAGGGACTAGCGGAGAGACCCAGTACTTC.

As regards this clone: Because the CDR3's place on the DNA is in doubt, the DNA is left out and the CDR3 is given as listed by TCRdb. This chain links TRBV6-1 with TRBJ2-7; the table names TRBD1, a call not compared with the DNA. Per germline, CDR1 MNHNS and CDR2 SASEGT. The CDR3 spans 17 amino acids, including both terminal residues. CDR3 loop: CASSDPLSGQGLHEQYF.

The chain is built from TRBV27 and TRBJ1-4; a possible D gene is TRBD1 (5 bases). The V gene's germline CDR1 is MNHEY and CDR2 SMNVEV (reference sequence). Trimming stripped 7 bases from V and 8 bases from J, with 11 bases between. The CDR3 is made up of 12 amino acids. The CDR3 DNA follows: TGTGCCAGCACAGGGAATTACGAAAAACTGTTTTTT. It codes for CASTGNYEKLFF. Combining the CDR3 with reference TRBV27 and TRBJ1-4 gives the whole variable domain EAQVTQNPRYLITVTGKKLTVTCSQNMNHEYMSWYRQDPGLGLRQIYYSMNVEVTDKGDVPEGYKVSRKEKRNFPLILESPSPNQTSLYFCASTGNYEKLFFGSGTQLSVL.

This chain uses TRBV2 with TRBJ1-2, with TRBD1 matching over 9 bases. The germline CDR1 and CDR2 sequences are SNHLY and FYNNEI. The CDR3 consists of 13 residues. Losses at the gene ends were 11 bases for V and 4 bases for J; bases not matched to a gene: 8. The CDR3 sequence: CARDRDDRYGYTF. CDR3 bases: TGTGCCCGGGACAGGGATGATCGCTATGGCTACACCTTC.

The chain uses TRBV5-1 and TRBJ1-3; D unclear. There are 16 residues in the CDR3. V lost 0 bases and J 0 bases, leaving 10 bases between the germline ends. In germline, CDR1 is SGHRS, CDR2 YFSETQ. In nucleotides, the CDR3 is TGCGCCAGCAGCTTGGGAGGGCGAGGCTCTGGAAACACCATATATTTT. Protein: CASSLGGRGSGNTIYF.

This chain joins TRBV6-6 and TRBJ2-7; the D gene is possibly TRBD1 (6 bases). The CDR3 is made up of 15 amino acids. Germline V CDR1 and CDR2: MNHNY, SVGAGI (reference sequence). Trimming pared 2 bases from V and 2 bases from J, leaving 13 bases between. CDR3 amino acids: CASSYKEQGPYEQYF. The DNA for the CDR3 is TGTGCCAGCAGTTACAAAGAACAGGGCCCCTACGAGCAGTACTTC.

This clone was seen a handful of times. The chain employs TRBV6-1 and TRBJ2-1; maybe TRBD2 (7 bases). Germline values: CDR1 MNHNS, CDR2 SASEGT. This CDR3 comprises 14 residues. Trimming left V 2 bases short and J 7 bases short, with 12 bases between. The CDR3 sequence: CASSETGGMNEQFF. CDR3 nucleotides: TGTGCCAGCAGTGAAACGGGGGGCATGAATGAGCAGTTCTTC.

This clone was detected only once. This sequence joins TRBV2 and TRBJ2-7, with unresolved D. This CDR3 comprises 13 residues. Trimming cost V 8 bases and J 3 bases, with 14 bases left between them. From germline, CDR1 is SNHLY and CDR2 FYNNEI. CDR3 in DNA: TGTGCCAGCGGTAGAGATCCCGGCTACGAGCAGTACTTC. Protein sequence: CASGRDPGYEQYF.